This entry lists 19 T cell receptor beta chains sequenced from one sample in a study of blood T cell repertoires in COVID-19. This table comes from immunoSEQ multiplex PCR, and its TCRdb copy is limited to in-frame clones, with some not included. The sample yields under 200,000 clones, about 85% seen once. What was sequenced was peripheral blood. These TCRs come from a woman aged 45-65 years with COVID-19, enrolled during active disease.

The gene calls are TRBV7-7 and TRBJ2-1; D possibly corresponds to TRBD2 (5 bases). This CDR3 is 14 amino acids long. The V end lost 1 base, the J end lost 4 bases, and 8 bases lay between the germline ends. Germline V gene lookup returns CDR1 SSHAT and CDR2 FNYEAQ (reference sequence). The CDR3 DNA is TGTGCCAGCAGCTTAGGGACGGGATACAATGAGCAGTTCTTC. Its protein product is CASSLGTGYNEQFF.

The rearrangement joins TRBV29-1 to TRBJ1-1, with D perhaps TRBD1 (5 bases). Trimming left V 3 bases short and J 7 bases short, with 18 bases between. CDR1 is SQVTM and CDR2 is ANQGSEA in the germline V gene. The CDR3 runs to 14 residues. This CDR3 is CSVEFSGYKVEAFF. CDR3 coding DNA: TGCAGCGTTGAGTTTTCAGGGTATAAGGTTGAAGCTTTCTTT.

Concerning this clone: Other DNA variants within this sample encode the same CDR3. CDR3 protein: CASSTTGGNQPQHF. CDR3 sequence (DNA): TGTGCCAGTAGTACCACAGGGGGCAATCAGCCCCAGCATTTT. J is TRBJ1-5 and V is TRBV19; 7 bases fit TRBD1. The V gene's germline CDR1 is LNHDA and CDR2 SQIVND (reference sequence). This CDR3 contains 14 residues. Germline trimming cut 4 bases from V and 2 bases from J; bases unmatched to any gene: 2.

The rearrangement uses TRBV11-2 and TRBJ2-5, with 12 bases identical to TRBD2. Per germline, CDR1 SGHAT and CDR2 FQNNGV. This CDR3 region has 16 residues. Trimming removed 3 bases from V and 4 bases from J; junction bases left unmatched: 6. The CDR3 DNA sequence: TGTGCCAGCAGCTTTAGCCCTAGCGGGGGGGCAGAGACCCAGTACTTC. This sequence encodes CASSFSPSGGAETQYF. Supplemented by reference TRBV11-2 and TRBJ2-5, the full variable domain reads EAGVAQSPRYKIIEKRQSVAFWCNPISGHATLYWYQQILGQGPKLLIQFQNNGVVDDSQLPKDRFSAERLKGVDSTLKIQPAKLEDSAVYLCASSFSPSGGAETQYFGPGTRLLVL.

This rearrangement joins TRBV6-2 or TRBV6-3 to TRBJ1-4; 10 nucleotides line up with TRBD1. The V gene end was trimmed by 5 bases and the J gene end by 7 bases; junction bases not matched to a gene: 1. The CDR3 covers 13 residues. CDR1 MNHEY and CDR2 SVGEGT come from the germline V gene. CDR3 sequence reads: CASSRQGAEKLFF. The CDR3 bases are TGTGCCAGCAGTCGACAGGGGGCTGAAAAACTGTTTTTT.

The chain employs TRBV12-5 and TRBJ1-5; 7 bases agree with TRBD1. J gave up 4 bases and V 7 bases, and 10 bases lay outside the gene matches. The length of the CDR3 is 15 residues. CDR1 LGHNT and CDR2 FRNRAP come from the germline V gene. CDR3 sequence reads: CASAQSGTDNQPQHF. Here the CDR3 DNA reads TGTGCTAGTGCTCAGTCCGGGACAGATAATCAGCCCCAGCATTTT.

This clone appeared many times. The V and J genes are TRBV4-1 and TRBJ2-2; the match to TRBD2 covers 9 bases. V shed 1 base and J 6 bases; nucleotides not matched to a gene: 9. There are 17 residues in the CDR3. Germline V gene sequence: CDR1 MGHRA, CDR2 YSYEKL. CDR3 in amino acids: CASSQVPSGVPPGELFF. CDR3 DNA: TGCGCCAGCAGCCAAGTCCCTAGCGGGGTGCCACCCGGGGAGCTGTTTTTT.

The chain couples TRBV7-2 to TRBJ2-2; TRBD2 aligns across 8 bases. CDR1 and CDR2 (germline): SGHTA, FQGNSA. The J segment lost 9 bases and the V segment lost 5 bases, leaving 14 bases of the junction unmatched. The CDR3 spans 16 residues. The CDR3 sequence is CASSHPRLAQTRELFF. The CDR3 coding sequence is TGTGCCAGCAGCCACCCTCGACTAGCGCAGACAAGGGAGCTGTTTTTT.

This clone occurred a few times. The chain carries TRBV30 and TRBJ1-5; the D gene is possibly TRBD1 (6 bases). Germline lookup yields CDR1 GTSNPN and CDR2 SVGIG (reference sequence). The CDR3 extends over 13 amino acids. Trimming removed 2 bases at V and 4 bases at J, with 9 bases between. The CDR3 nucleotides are TGTGCCTGGAGTAGAGACAGGAATCAGCCCCAGCATTTT. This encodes CAWSRDRNQPQHF.

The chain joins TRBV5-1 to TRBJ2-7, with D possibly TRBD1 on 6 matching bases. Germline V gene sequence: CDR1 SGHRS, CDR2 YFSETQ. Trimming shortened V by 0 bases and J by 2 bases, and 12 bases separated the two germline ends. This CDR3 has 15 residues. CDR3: CASSLVWGPTYEQYF. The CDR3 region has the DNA TGCGCCAGCAGCTTGGTGTGGGGGCCAACCTACGAGCAGTACTTC. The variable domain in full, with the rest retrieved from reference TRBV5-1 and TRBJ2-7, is KAGVTQTPRYLIKTRGQQVTLSCSPISGHRSVSWYQQTPGQGLQFLFEYFSETQRNKGNFPGRFSGRQFSNSRSEMNVSTLELGDSALYLCASSLVWGPTYEQYFGPGTRLTVT.

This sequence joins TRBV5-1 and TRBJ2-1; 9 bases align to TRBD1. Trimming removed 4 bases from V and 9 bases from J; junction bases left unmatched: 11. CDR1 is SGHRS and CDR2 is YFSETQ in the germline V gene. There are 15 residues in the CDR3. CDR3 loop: CASSTDRGPSGEQFF. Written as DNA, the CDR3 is TGCGCCAGCAGCACGGACAGGGGACCCTCGGGTGAGCAGTTCTTC.

The CDR3 region has the DNA TGTGCCAGCAGCCACCCCGGGACTAGCGGGGGCTCCTACAATGAGCAGTTCTTC. Amino acids: CASSHPGTSGGSYNEQFF. The gene calls are TRBV3-1 (or the pseudogene TRBV3-2) and TRBJ2-1, with 14 bases matching TRBD2. V dropped 3 bases and J dropped 0; count of bases not matched to a gene: 4. Germline loops: CDR1 LGHDT, CDR2 YNNKEL (reference sequence). CDR3 size: 18 residues.

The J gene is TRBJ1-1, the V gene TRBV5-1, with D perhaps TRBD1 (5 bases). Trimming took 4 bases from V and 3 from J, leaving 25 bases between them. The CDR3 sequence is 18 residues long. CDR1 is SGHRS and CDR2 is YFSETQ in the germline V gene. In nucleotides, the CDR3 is TGCGCCAGCAGCGGGAGCGCGACACGACCCGGGGGGTACACTGAAGCTTTCTTT. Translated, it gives CASSGSATRPGGYTEAFF. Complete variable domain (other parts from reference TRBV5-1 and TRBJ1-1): KAGVTQTPRYLIKTRGQQVTLSCSPISGHRSVSWYQQTPGQGLQFLFEYFSETQRNKGNFPGRFSGRQFSNSRSEMNVSTLELGDSALYLCASSGSATRPGGYTEAFFGQGTRLTVV.

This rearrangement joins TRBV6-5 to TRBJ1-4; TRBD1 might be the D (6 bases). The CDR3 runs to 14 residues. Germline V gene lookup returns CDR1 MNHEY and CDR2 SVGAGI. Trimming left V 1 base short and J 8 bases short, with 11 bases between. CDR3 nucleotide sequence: TGTGCCAGCAGTTACTTACAGGGAGCCGAAAAACTGTTTTTT. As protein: CASSYLQGAEKLFF.

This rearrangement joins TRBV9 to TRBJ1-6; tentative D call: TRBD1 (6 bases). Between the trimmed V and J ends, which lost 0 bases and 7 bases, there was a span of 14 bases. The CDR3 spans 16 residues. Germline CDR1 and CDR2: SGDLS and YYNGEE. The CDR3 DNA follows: TGTGCCAGCAGCGTAGGTCCAGGGACAACCAATTCACCCCTCCACTTT. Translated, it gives CASSVGPGTTNSPLHF.

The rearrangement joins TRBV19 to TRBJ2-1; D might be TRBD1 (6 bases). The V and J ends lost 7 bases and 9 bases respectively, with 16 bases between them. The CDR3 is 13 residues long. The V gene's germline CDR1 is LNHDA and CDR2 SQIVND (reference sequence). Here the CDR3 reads CASTGVWGSEQFF. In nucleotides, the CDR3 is TGTGCCAGTACAGGGGTATGGGGTAGTGAGCAGTTCTTC.

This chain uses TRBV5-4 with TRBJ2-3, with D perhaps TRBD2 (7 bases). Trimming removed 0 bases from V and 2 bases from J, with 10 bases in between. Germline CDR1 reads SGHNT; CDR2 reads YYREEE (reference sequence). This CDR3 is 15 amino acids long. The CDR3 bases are TGTGCCAGCAGCTTGGTCCGGGGGGCCACAGATACGCAGTATTTT. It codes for CASSLVRGATDTQYF.

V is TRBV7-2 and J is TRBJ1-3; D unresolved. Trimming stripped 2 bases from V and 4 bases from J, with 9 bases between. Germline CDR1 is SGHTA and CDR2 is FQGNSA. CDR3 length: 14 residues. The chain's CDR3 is CASSLLPGGNTIYF. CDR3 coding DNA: TGTGCCAGCAGCTTATTACCGGGAGGAAACACCATATATTTT.

The CDR3 region is CASSYPGQVQGYTF. CDR3 DNA: TGTGCCAGCAGTTACCCCGGACAGGTTCAAGGCTACACCTTC. The chain links TRBV6-5 to TRBJ1-2; 7 bases fit TRBD1. V lost 2 bases, J lost 8 bases, and 8 bases stayed unmatched. This CDR3 comprises 14 residues. In germline, CDR1 is MNHEY, CDR2 SVGAGI.